Each of the 24 T cell receptor beta chains below was sequenced from the same sample in a study of T cells in Graves' hyperthyroidism and ophthalmopathy. RNA transcripts served as the template for amplifying TCR beta CDR3 regions. Primed by the HTBI set, a first-round RT-PCR was run on the TCR CDR3. TCRdb analysed the multiplex PCR reads with MiXCR anew, one entry per CDR3 protein. The sample holds roughly 700,000 distinct CDR3 sequences; around a third are singletons and the top ten take approximately 31%. The sample taken for sequencing was blood. The source of these receptors is a woman in her forties with Graves' hyperthyroidism.

In its sample, this clonotype was seen a few times. This rearrangement joins TRBV7-2 to TRBJ2-5; weak D call: TRBD2 (6 bases). This CDR3 is built from 15 residues. Looked up from germline, CDR1 is SGHTA and CDR2 is FQGNSA. With 4 bases removed from V and 6 bases from J, the gap between germline ends came to 18 bases. The CDR3 sequence: CASSSPNSGVQTQYF. As DNA, the CDR3 is TGTGCCAGCAGCTCCCCCAATAGCGGCGTACAGACCCAGTACTTC. Full variable domain (missing parts from reference TRBV7-2 and TRBJ2-5): GAGVSQSPSNKVTEKGKDVELRCDPISGHTALYWYRQSLGQGLEFLIYFQGNSAPDKSGLPSDRFSAERTGGSVSTLTIQRTQQEDSAVYLCASSSPNSGVQTQYFGPGTRLLVL.

In this sample, this clonotype turned up a few times. The chain is built from TRBV27 and TRBJ1-5; TRBD1 aligns across 10 bases. CDR1 and CDR2 from the germline V gene are MNHEY and SMNVEV (reference sequence). The CDR3 is made up of 16 amino acids. The ends lost 5 bases at V and 7 bases at J; junction bases unmatched: 11. DNA for the CDR3: TGTGCCAGCAGTACCTTGGGGACAGGGGTGGAACAGCCCCAGCATTTT. Translated, it gives CASSTLGTGVEQPQHF.

This clonotype was recorded at least ten times. The rearrangement uses TRBV12-3 or TRBV12-4 and TRBJ2-5; D tentatively fits TRBD1 or TRBD2 (5 bases each). V gave up 6 bases and J gave up 5 bases, with 10 bases separating them. The CDR3 loop spans 12 amino acids. CDR3 sequence: CASRGVSETQYF. The CDR3, as DNA: TGTGCCAGCAGGGGGGTTAGCGAGACCCAGTACTTC.

This clonotype was counted many times. This rearrangement joins TRBV5-1 to TRBJ1-1; 7 bases map to TRBD1. The germline CDR1 and CDR2 sequences are SGHRS and YFSETQ. The CDR3 consists of 17 residues. Germline trimming cut 4 bases from V and 0 bases from J; bases unmatched to any gene: 12. The CDR3 here is CASSQDLTGTMNTEAFF. DNA for the CDR3: TGCGCCAGCAGCCAAGACCTGACAGGGACCATGAACACTGAAGCTTTCTTT.

The table lists this clonotype with many counts. CDR3 DNA: TGTGCCATCAGCCTTGGGGGGGGCCTCGAGACCCAGTACTTC. This encodes CAISLGGGLETQYF. V usage is TRBV10-3 and J usage is TRBJ2-5, with D possibly being TRBD2 (7 bases). The V end lost 6 bases, the J end lost 5 bases, and 16 bases lay between the germline ends. CDR1 and CDR2 from the germline V gene are ENHRY and SYGVKD. The CDR3 spans 14 residues.

The rearrangement links TRBV9 to TRBJ1-6, with a weak D call TRBD1 (5 bases). Germline CDR1 reads SGDLS; CDR2 reads YYNGEE. This CDR3 is built from 16 residues. Trimming left V 0 bases short and J 11 bases short, with 18 bases between. In DNA form, the CDR3 reads TGTGCCAGCAGCGTAGGAAAGTCGGACACCAATCCACCCCTCCACTTT. Residues: CASSVGKSDTNPPLHF.

This clonotype was seen repeatedly, ten times or more. The chain is built from TRBV10-3 and TRBJ1-2; TRBD1 might be the D (6 bases). The ends were cut back, 0 bases at V and 5 bases at J, with 10 bases in the middle. Germline V gene data show CDR1 as ENHRY and CDR2 as SYGVKD. This CDR3 has 14 amino acids. Here the CDR3 DNA reads TGTGCCATCAGTGAGTCCGAGGGGGTGTATGGCTACACCTTC. Translating gives CAISESEGVYGYTF.

This clonotype occurred many times. This chain links TRBV2 with TRBJ1-1, with 9 positions matching TRBD1. The trim removed 6 bases at V and 4 bases at J, leaving 3 bases unmatched. Germline V gene data show CDR1 as SNHLY and CDR2 as FYNNEI. The CDR3 runs 13 residues. The CDR3 sequence: CASSGQGLTEAFF. The CDR3 nucleotides read TGTGCCAGCAGCGGACAGGGGCTCACTGAAGCTTTCTTT. Drawing the rest from reference TRBV2 and TRBJ1-1, the complete variable domain is EPEVTQTPSHQVTQMGQEVILRCVPISNHLYFYWYRQILGQKVEFLVSFYNNEISEKSEIFDDQFSVERPDGSNFTLKIRSTKLEDSAMYFCASSGQGLTEAFFGQGTRLTVV.

The genes are TRBV29-1 and TRBJ1-5; weak D call: TRBD1 (6 bases). The V end lost 6 bases, the J end lost 3 bases, and 12 bases lay between the germline ends. Germline-derived CDR1 and CDR2 are SQVTM and ANQGSEA. This CDR3 comprises 13 residues. CDR3 protein: CSVGGHYNQPQHF. In DNA, the CDR3 is TGCAGCGTCGGGGGACACTACAATCAGCCCCAGCATTTT.

About this clonotype itself: A much larger clonotype is one base distant, so this may be a read error. The chain carries TRBV7-9 and TRBJ1-2; tentatively, D is TRBD1 (6 bases). Germline CDR1 SEHNR, CDR2 FQNEAQ (reference sequence). CDR3 length: 14 residues. CDR3 loop: CASSFGQGYNGHTF. CDR3 DNA sequence: TGTGCCAGCAGCTTCGGTCAGGGGTACAATGGCCACACCTTC.

This clonotype came up many times. The gene calls are TRBV4-1 and TRBJ1-2, with 7 bases lining up with TRBD1. V lost 4 bases to trimming and J lost 8 bases; unmatched junction nucleotides: 10. The CDR3 is made up of 14 amino acids. Germline V gene lookup returns CDR1 MGHRA and CDR2 YSYEKL. The CDR3 spells CASSPTDRTEGYTF. The CDR3 coding sequence is TGCGCCAGCAGCCCGACGGACAGGACAGAAGGCTACACCTTC.

The sample holds many counts of this clonotype. The chain has TRBV10-1 and TRBJ1-2; D is unresolved. The CDR3 runs 11 residues. Germline-derived CDR1 and CDR2 are WNHNN and SYGVQD (reference sequence). V was pared by 4 bases and J by 8 bases, with 8 bases between. The CDR3 nucleotides read TGCGCCAGCAGTGGCGGAGGAGGCTACACCTTC. Protein sequence: CASSGGGGYTF.

V usage is TRBV6-5 and J usage is TRBJ2-7; D ambiguous. Between the trimmed V and J ends, which lost 6 bases and 6 bases, there was a span of 12 bases. The CDR3 loop spans 12 amino acids. The germline CDR1 and CDR2 sequences are MNHEY and SVGAGI. The CDR3, as DNA: TGTGCCAGCAGCCCCATAGACGGCGAGCAGTACTTC. Residues: CASSPIDGEQYF.

Concerning this clonotype: The junction differs from germline at one of its ends, possibly a read error. V usage is TRBV15 and J usage is TRBJ2-7; D is perhaps TRBD2 (5 bases). The CDR3 is 14 residues long. Germline V gene sequence: CDR1 LNHNV, CDR2 YYDKDF (reference sequence). The CDR3 DNA reads TGTGTCACCAGCAGACCTCAGGAGGCGGGCGAGCAGTACTTC. It codes for CVTSRPQEAGEQYF. The whole variable domain, filled in from reference TRBV15 and TRBJ2-7, reads DAMVIQNPRYQVTQFGKPVTLSCSQTLNHNVMYWYQQKSSQAPKLLFHYYDKDFNNEADTPDNFQSRRPNTSFCFLDIRSPGLGDTAMYLCVTSRPQEAGEQYFGPGTRLTVT.

The chain links TRBV7-9 to TRBJ2-2; the D is unclear. The germline V gene encodes CDR1 SEHNR and CDR2 FQNEAQ (reference sequence). The length of the CDR3 is 14 residues. Trimming removed 7 bases at V and 8 bases at J, with 17 bases between. The CDR3 region is CASTRWAKEGELFF. The CDR3 bases are TGTGCCAGCACCCGATGGGCAAAGGAGGGGGAGCTGTTTTTT.

This clonotype was detected only a few times. V is TRBV14 and J is TRBJ2-7; 10 bases line up with TRBD2. The ends lost 0 bases at V and 5 bases at J; junction bases unmatched: 13. Germline-derived CDR1 and CDR2 are SGHDN and FVKESK. The CDR3 extends over 18 amino acids. In DNA form, the CDR3 reads TGTGCCAGCAGCCAAGAAACATTTACCAGCGGGGGGGACCACGAGCAGTACTTC. This encodes CASSQETFTSGGDHEQYF.

The V call is TRBV7-9, the J call TRBJ1-2, with D perhaps matching TRBD1 (5 bases). The CDR3 has 16 residues. V was shortened by 2 bases and J by 2 bases, with 15 bases between the two germline ends. In germline, CDR1 is SEHNR, CDR2 FQNEAQ (reference sequence). The CDR3 nucleotides are TGTGCCAGCAGCTTAAGCCGGGACCTTCTAAACTATGGCTACACCTTC. Its translation is CASSLSRDLLNYGYTF.

CDR3 sequence (DNA): TGTGCCAGCAGTGTCGACAGGGCAGGGGCCAACGTCCTGACTTTC. It encodes CASSVDRAGANVLTF. The chain combines TRBV27 with TRBJ2-6; TRBD1 aligns across 7 bases. Germline V CDR1 and CDR2: MNHEY, SMNVEV (reference sequence). The CDR3 has 15 residues. The trim removed 5 bases at V and 4 bases at J, leaving 5 bases unmatched.

This clonotype was counted a few times. The chain carries TRBV5-6 and TRBJ1-3; D is ambiguous. V gave up 0 bases and J gave up 0 bases, with 7 bases separating them. The germline V gene has CDR1 SGHDT and CDR2 YYEEEE. The CDR3 has 15 amino acids. The CDR3 sequence: CASSLGSYSGNTIYF. The CDR3 DNA reads TGTGCCAGCAGCTTGGGGAGCTACTCTGGAAACACCATATATTTT.

In this sample, this clonotype turned up a few times. The chain combines TRBV20-1 with TRBJ2-2; TRBD2 is a possible D gene (5 bases). CDR3 size: 14 residues. Germline CDR1 is DFQATT and CDR2 is SNEGSKA (reference sequence). V lost 3 bases and J 0 bases, leaving 8 bases between the germline ends. The CDR3 coding sequence is TGCAGTGCTAGCGGACTTTCGAACACCGGGGAGCTGTTTTTT. Residues: CSASGLSNTGELFF.

This rearrangement joins TRBV10-3 to TRBJ2-7; D is undetermined. The DNA end favors TRBJ2-1, so the J call may be wrong. The V gene's germline CDR1 is ENHRY and CDR2 SYGVKD. This CDR3 is built from 14 residues. Written as DNA, the CDR3 is TGTGCCATCAGTGATCATCATCAAAGCAATGAGCAGTTCTTC. Translating it yields CAISDHHQSNEQFF.

The rearrangement uses TRBV5-6 and TRBJ1-2, with 8 bases identical to TRBD1. This CDR3 has 15 residues. Germline V gene data show CDR1 as SGHDT and CDR2 as YYEEEE. V was pared by 0 bases and J by 4 bases, with 5 bases of the junction left unmatched. The CDR3 spells CASSLAGQGTYGYTF. For the CDR3, the DNA is TGTGCCAGCAGCTTGGCCGGACAGGGTACCTATGGCTACACCTTC.

The V call is TRBV29-1, the J call TRBJ1-2; 8 bases are a match to TRBD1. CDR3 length: 11 amino acids. Per the germline V gene, CDR1 is SQVTM and CDR2 is ANQGSEA. The CDR3 DNA follows: TGCACCACCCGGACAGGGATTGGCTACACCTTC. This sequence encodes CTTRTGIGYTF.

The table lists this clonotype with many counts. The chain joins TRBV20-1 to TRBJ1-5, with TRBD1 matching over 8 bases. CDR1 and CDR2 from the germline V gene are DFQATT and SNEGSKA (reference sequence). This CDR3 spans 14 amino acids. CDR3: CRRKATGVNQPQHF. Written as DNA, the CDR3 is TGCAGAAGAAAAGCGACAGGGGTCAATCAGCCCCAGCATTTT.